Following are 15 T cell receptor beta chains from one sample sequenced in a study of identical twins. TCRdb called the 5' RACE reads again in MiXCR, with one record for every CDR3 protein. The data hold about 570,000 distinct CDR3 sequences, with over 8.5% observed a single time. The same specimen was also included in a second study, on yellow fever vaccine responses in identical twins.

What was sequenced was PBMCs. These receptors were obtained from a woman aged 18 to 35 in good health.

This clonotype came up a few times. The chain couples TRBV20-1 to TRBJ2-1; TRBD2 agrees at 12 bases. The junction had 3 bases not matched to a gene; V was cut back by 4 bases and J by 2 bases. Germline CDR1 and CDR2: DFQATT and SNEGSKA (reference sequence). The CDR3 totals 15 residues. CDR3 residues: CSAIPSGGAYNEQFF. CDR3 DNA: TGCAGTGCTATCCCTAGCGGGGGGGCCTACAATGAGCAGTTCTTC.

The CDR3 bases are TGCGCCAGCAGCTTTAGGAGGGAGACCTACAATGAGCAGTTCTTC. This encodes CASSFRRETYNEQFF. The chain is built from TRBV5-1 and TRBJ2-1, with D maybe TRBD2 (6 bases). Looked up from germline, CDR1 is SGHRS and CDR2 is YFSETQ. The CDR3 is 15 amino acids. V lost 2 bases and J lost 2, with 11 bases in between.

The table lists this clonotype with many counts. The rearrangement joins TRBV20-1 to TRBJ2-7; 8 bases are a match to TRBD2. With V trimmed by 0 bases and J by 5 bases, 6 bases remained unmatched. Looked up from germline, CDR1 is DFQATT and CDR2 is SNEGSKA (reference sequence). The CDR3 covers 14 residues. Here the CDR3 DNA reads TGCAGTGCTAGAGATGCGGGGGGCTTGAACGAGCAGTACTTC. Its protein product is CSARDAGGLNEQYF.

V and J are TRBV29-1 and TRBJ2-3; 8 bases align to TRBD1. Trimming at V came to 6 bases and at J to 2 bases, leaving 4 bases not matched to a gene. The CDR3 has 13 residues. The V gene's germline CDR1 is SQVTM and CDR2 ANQGSEA. The CDR3 DNA sequence: TGCAGCGTACGGGGACAGGCCACAGATACGCAGTATTTT. Translation gives CSVRGQATDTQYF.

This clonotype was counted between two and nine times. J is TRBJ2-1 and V is TRBV4-3; TRBD2 agrees at 8 bases. V shed 2 bases and J 8 bases; nucleotides not matched to a gene: 11. CDR3 length: 16 amino acids. CDR1 is LGHNA and CDR2 is YSLEER in the germline V gene. CDR3 in amino acids: CASSQYTGGPGDEQFF. The CDR3 DNA is TGCGCCAGCAGCCAATACACGGGAGGGCCAGGAGATGAGCAGTTCTTC.

This clonotype was seen ten or more times. The rearrangement uses TRBV4-2 and TRBJ2-7, with 12 bases lining up with TRBD1. Germline V gene sequence: CDR1 LGHNA, CDR2 YNFKEQ. This CDR3 is built from 16 residues. J was trimmed by 4 bases and V by 0 bases; bases with no gene match: 4. CDR3 DNA sequence: TGTGCCAGCAGCCAAGATGCGGGACAGGGGGCGTACGAGCAGTACTTC. Translating it yields CASSQDAGQGAYEQYF.

This clonotype was counted only a few times. J is TRBJ1-1 and V is TRBV12-3 or TRBV12-4, with D maybe TRBD1 (6 bases). The CDR3 extends over 15 amino acids. The germline V and J ends were trimmed by 7 bases and 3 bases, with 18 bases remaining between them. CDR3 loop: CASTQAGGGYTEAFF. In DNA, the CDR3 is TGTGCCAGCACTCAAGCGGGGGGCGGGTACACTGAAGCTTTCTTT.

This clonotype has only a few counts. The gene calls are TRBV7-8 and TRBJ2-3, with D perhaps assigned TRBD1 or TRBD2 (5 bases each). Trimming shortened V by 8 bases and J by 6 bases, and 12 bases separated the two germline ends. Germline V gives CDR1 SGHVS, CDR2 FQNEAQ. The CDR3 sequence is 12 residues long. The CDR3 region has the DNA TGTGCCAGCGCAGGGACCTGGGATACGCAGTATTTT. This codes for CASAGTWDTQYF.

Ten or more counts support this clonotype. The chain links TRBV11-2 to TRBJ2-3, with TRBD1 matching over 9 bases. CDR1 and CDR2 (germline): SGHAT, FQNNGV. CDR3 length: 20 amino acids. After removal of 1 base from V and 2 bases from J, the junction contained 16 bases not matched to a gene. The CDR3 reads CASSLVWTGAWRDATDTQYF. The CDR3 nucleotides read TGTGCCAGCAGCTTAGTCTGGACAGGGGCTTGGCGGGATGCCACAGATACGCAGTATTTT.

This clonotype has more than one count but fewer than ten. This sequence joins TRBV11-3 and TRBJ2-5, with D unresolved. Germline V gene lookup returns CDR1 SGHNT and CDR2 YENEEA. Deletions cut 4 bases from V and 0 bases from J, with 9 bases between. There are 14 residues in the CDR3. In DNA, the CDR3 is TGTGCCAGCAGCTCCGGCGGCTACCAAGAGACCCAGTACTTC. It yields the protein CASSSGGYQETQYF. Together with reference TRBV11-3 and TRBJ2-5, the CDR3 gives the full variable domain: EAGVVQSPRYKIIEKKQPVAFWCNPISGHNTLYWYLQNLGQGPELLIRYENEEAVDDSQLPKDRFSAERLKGVDSTLKIQPAELGDSAVYLCASSSGGYQETQYFGPGTRLLVL.

In its sample, this clonotype was seen many times. This chain uses TRBV12-3 or TRBV12-4 with TRBJ1-5, with D tentatively TRBD1 (5 bases). V lost 5 bases and J lost 2, with 10 bases in between. This CDR3 comprises 14 residues. The CDR3 region has the DNA TGTGCCAGCAGTGCACGCAGGGGCAATCAGCCCCAGCATTTT. Its translation: CASSARRGNQPQHF.

In its sample, this clonotype was seen many times. The chain recombines TRBV3-1 with TRBJ1-6; D gene uncertain. V dropped 1 base and J dropped 10 bases, with 5 bases sitting between them. This CDR3 spans 12 amino acids. Germline V gene lookup returns CDR1 LGHDT and CDR2 YNNKEL (reference sequence). The CDR3 DNA reads TGTGCCAGCAGCCAAGTCACCTCACCCCTCCACTTT. This translates into CASSQVTSPLHF.

The chain links TRBV24-1 to TRBJ2-2; 7 bases match TRBD1. Germline CDR1 reads KGHDR; CDR2 reads SFDVKD. The CDR3 totals 14 residues. V gave up 4 bases and J gave up 6 bases; unmatched junction bases: 4. CDR3 amino acids: CATSEGQSSGELFF. The CDR3 coding sequence is TGTGCCACCAGTGAGGGACAGTCTTCCGGGGAGCTGTTTTTT.

The chain has TRBV12-3 or TRBV12-4 and TRBJ1-1, with D tentatively TRBD1 (6 bases). Trimming left V 3 bases short and J 5 bases short, with 13 bases between. The CDR3 runs 14 residues. CDR3 in amino acids: CASSLGRGMTEAFF. CDR3 nucleotides: TGTGCCAGCAGTTTGGGCAGGGGTATGACTGAAGCTTTCTTT.

This clonotype was seen many times. The genes are TRBV3-1 and TRBJ2-5; D is ambiguous. Trimming removed 0 bases from V and 4 bases from J, with 3 bases in between. Per germline, CDR1 LGHDT and CDR2 YNNKEL (reference sequence). The CDR3 covers 12 residues. CDR3 DNA sequence: TGTGCCAGCAGCCAAGATAGAGAGACCCAGTACTTC. This codes for CASSQDRETQYF.